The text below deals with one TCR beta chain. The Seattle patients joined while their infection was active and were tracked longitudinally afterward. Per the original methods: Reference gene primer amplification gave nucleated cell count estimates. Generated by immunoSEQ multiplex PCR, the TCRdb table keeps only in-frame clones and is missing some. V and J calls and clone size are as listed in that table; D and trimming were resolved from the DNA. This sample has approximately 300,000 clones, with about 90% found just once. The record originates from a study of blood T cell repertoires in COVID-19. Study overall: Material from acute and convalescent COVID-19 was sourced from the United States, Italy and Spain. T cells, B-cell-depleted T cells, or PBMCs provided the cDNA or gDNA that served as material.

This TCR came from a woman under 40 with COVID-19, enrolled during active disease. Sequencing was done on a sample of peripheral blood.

CDR3 sequence reads: CASRDRGLEQPQHF. In nucleotides, the CDR3 is TGTGCCAGCCGGGACAGGGGGCTAGAACAGCCCCAGCATTTT. The J gene is TRBJ1-5, the V gene TRBV6-5; TRBD1 agrees at 12 bases. The J segment lost 7 bases and the V segment lost 8 bases, leaving 6 bases of the junction unmatched. Germline V CDR1 and CDR2: MNHEY, SVGAGI. The CDR3 covers 14 residues.